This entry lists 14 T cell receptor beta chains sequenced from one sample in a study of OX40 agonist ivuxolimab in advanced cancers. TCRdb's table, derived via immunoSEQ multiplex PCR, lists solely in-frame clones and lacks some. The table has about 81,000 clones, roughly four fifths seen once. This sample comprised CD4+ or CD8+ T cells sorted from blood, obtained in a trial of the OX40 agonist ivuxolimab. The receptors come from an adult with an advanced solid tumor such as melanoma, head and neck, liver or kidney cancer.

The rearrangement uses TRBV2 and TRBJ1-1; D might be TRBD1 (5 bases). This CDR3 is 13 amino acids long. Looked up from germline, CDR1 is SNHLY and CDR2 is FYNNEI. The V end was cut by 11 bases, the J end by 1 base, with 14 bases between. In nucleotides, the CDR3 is TGTGCCGGGGCTCGTGGGGGGAACACTGAAGCTTTCTTT. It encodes CAGARGGNTEAFF.

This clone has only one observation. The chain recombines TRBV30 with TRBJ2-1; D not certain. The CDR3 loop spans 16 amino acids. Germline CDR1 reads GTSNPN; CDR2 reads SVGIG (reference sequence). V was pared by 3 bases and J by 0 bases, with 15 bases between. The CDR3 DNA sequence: TGTGCCTGGAGCGCGTACCTGTCTAGCTCCTACAATGAGCAGTTCTTC. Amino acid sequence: CAWSAYLSSSYNEQFF.

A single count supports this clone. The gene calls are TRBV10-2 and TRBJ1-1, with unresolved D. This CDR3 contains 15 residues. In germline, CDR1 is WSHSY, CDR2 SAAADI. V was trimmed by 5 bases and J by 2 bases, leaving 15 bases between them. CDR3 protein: CASSHVSEGNTEAFF. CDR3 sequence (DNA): TGCGCCAGCAGTCATGTCAGCGAGGGAAACACTGAAGCTTTCTTT.

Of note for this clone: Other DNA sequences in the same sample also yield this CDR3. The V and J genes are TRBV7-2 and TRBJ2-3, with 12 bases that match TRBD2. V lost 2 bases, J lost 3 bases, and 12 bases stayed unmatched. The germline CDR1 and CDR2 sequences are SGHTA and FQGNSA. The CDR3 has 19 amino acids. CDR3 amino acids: CASSLTMGLAGGPTDTQYF. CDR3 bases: TGTGCCAGCAGCTTAACTATGGGGCTAGCGGGAGGGCCTACAGATACGCAGTATTTT.

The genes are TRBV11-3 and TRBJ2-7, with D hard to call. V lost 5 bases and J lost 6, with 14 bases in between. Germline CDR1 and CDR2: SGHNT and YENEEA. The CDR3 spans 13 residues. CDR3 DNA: TGTGCCAGCAGCCATCACGATTTTTCCGAGCAGTACTTC. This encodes CASSHHDFSEQYF.

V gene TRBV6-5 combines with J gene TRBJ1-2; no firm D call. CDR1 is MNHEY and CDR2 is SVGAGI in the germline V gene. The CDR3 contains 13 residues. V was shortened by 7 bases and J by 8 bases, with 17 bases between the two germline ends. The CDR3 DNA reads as TGTGCCAGCACCCCAATGCCGGGGAGAGGCTACACCTTC. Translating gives CASTPMPGRGYTF.

DNA of the CDR3: TGCGCCAGCAGCTTGGAGGAGGGGCGGGGGAGCACAGATACGCAGTATTTT. This sequence encodes CASSLEEGRGSTDTQYF. The chain recombines TRBV5-1 with TRBJ2-3, with TRBD2 matching over 7 bases. CDR3 length equals 17 residues. The trim removed 0 bases at V and 0 bases at J, leaving 7 bases unmatched. Germline-derived CDR1 and CDR2 are SGHRS and YFSETQ.

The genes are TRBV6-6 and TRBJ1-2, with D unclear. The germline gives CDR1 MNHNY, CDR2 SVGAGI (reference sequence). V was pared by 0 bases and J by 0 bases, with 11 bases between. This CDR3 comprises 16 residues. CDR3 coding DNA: TGTGCCAGCAGTTACTCCCCTGCAGCAGCTAACTATGGCTACACCTTC. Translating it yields CASSYSPAAANYGYTF.

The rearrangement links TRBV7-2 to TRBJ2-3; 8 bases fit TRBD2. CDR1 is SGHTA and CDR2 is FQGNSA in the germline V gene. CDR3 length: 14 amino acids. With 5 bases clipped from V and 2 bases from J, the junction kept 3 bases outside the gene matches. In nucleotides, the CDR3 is TGTGCCAGCAGCCAAGGACTAGCCACAGATACGCAGTATTTT. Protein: CASSQGLATDTQYF.

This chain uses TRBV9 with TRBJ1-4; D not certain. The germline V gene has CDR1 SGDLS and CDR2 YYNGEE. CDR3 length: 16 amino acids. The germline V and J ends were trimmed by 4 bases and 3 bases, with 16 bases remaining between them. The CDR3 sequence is CASSPGDLNSNEKLFF. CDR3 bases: TGTGCCAGCAGCCCTGGGGATTTAAACTCTAATGAAAAACTGTTTTTT.

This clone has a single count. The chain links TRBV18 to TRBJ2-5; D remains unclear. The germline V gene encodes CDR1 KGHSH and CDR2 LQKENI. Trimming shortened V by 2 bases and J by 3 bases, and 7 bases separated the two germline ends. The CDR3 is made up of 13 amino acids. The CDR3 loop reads CASSPFPKETQYF. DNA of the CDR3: TGTGCCAGCTCACCATTCCCCAAAGAGACCCAGTACTTC.

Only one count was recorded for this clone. The CDR3 nucleotides are TGTGCCAGCAGTCCTACAGGGCGGGGGAGCGAGCAGTACTTC. Protein sequence: CASSPTGRGSEQYF. J is TRBJ2-7 and V is TRBV6-5, with D perhaps TRBD2 (7 bases). The CDR3 runs to 14 residues. V was pared by 5 bases and J by 6 bases, with 17 bases between. Germline CDR1 is MNHEY and CDR2 is SVGAGI.

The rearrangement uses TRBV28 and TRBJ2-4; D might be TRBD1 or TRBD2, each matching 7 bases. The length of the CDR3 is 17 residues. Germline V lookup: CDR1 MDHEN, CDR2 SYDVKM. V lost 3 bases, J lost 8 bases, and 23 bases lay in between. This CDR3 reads CASSFGIQGGRGDIQYF. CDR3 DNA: TGTGCCAGCAGTTTCGGGATCCAGGGGGGGCGCGGAGACATTCAGTACTTC.

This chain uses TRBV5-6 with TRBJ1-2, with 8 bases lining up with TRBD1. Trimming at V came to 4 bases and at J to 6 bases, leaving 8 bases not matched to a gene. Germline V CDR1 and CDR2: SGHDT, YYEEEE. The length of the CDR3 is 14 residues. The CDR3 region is CASSRDPDRDGYTF. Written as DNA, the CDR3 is TGTGCCAGCAGCCGCGACCCGGACAGGGATGGCTACACCTTC.